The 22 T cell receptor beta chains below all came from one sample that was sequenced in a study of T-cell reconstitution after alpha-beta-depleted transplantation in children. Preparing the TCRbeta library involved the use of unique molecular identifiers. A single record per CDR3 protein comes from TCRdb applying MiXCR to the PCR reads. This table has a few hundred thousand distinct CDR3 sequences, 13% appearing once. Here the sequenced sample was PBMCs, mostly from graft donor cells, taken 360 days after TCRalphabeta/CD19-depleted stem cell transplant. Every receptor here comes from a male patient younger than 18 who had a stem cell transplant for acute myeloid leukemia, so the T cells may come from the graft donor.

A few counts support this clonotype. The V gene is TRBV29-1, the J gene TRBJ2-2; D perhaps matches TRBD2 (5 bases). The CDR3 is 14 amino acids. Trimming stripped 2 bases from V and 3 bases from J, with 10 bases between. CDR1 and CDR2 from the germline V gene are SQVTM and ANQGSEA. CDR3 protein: CSVEHPRDTGELFF. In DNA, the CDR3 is TGCAGCGTTGAACATCCGCGGGACACCGGGGAGCTGTTTTTT.

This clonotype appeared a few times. The CDR3, as DNA: TGTGCCAGCAGCCCTATCCGCCTACAGGGTGGCACAGATACGCAGTATTTT. It yields the protein CASSPIRLQGGTDTQYF. The chain combines TRBV7-2 with TRBJ2-3; TRBD1 might be the D (6 bases). Trimming removed 5 bases from V and 1 base from J, with 19 bases in between. This CDR3 is built from 17 residues. Looked up from germline, CDR1 is SGHTA and CDR2 is FQGNSA.

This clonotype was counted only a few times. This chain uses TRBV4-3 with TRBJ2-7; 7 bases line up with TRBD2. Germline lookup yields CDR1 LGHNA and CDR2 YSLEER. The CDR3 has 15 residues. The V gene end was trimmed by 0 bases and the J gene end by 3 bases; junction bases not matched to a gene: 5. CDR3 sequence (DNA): TGCGCCAGCAGCCAAGATTGGGACTACTACTACGAGCAGTACTTC. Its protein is CASSQDWDYYYEQYF.

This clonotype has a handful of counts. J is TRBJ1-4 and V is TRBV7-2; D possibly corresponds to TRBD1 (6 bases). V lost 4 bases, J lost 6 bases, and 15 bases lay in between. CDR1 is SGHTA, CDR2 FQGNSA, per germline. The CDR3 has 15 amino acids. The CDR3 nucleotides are TGTGCCAGCAGCTCCAACCCCAGGGGCGATGAAAAACTGTTTTTT. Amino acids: CASSSNPRGDEKLFF.

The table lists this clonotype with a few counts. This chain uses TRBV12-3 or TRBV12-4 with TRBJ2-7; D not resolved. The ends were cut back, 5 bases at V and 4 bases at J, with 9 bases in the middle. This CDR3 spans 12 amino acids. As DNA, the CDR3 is TGTGCCAGCAGTCGGACCCTTTACGAGCAGTACTTC. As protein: CASSRTLYEQYF.

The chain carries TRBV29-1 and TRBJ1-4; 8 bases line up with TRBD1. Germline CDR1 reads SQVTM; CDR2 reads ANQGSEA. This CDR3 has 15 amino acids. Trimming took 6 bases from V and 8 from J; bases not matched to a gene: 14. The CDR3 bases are TGCAGCGTGGCCGGGCCGGGCACAGGGGGGGAAAAACTGTTTTTT. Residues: CSVAGPGTGGEKLFF.

In DNA form, the CDR3 reads TGTGCCTGGATGTTCGGCGATGAGGGCTACACCTTC. Amino acids: CAWMFGDEGYTF. The J gene is TRBJ1-2, the V gene TRBV30; D unresolved. Germline CDR1 is GTSNPN and CDR2 is SVGIG (reference sequence). V lost 4 bases, J lost 8 bases, and 14 bases lay in between. The CDR3 is 12 residues long. The whole variable domain, remainder taken from reference TRBV30 and TRBJ1-2, is SQTIHQWPATLVQPVGSPLSLECTVEGTSNPNLYWYRQAAGRGLQLLFYSVGIGQISSEVPQNLSASRPQDRQFILSSKKLLLSDSGFYLCAWMFGDEGYTFGSGTRLTVV.

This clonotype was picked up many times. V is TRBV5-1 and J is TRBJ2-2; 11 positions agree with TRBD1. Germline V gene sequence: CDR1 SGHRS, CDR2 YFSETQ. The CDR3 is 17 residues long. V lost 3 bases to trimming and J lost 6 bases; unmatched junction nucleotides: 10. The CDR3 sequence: CASSSNPGQGVPGELFF. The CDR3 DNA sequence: TGCGCCAGCAGCTCAAATCCGGGACAGGGGGTCCCCGGGGAGCTGTTTTTT.

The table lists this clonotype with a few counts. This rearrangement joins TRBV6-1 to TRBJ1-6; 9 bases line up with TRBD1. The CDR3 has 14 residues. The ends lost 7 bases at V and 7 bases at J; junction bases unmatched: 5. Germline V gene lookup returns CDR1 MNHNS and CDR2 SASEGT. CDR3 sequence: CASNPGQGNSPLHF. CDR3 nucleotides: TGTGCCAGCAACCCGGGACAGGGCAATTCACCCCTCCACTTT.

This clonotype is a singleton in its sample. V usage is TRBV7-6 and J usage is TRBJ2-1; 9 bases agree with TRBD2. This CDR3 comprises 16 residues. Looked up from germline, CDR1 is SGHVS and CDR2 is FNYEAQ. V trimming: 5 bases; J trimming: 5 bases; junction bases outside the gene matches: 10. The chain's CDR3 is CASSTSLAGVDNEQFF. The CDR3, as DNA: TGTGCCAGCAGCACCAGCTTAGCGGGAGTGGACAATGAGCAGTTCTTC.

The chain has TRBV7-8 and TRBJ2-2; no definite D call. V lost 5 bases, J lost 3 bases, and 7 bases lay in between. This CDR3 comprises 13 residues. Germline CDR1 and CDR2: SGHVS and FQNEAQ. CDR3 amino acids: CASSAAYTGELFF. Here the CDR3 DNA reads TGTGCCAGCAGCGCGGCTTACACCGGGGAGCTGTTTTTT.

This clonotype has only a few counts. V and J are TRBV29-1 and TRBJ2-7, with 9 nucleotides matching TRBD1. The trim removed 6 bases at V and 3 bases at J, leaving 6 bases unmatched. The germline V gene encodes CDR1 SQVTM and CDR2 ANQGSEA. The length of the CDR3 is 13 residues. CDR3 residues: CSVRDRVFYEQYF. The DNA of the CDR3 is TGCAGCGTCCGGGACAGGGTCTTCTACGAGCAGTACTTC.

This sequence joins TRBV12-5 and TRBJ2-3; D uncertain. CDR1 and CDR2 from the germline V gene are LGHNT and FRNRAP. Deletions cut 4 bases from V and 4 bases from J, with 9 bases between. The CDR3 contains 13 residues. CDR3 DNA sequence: TGTGCTAGTGGTTCCCCCTTTGCAGATACGCAGTATTTT. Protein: CASGSPFADTQYF.

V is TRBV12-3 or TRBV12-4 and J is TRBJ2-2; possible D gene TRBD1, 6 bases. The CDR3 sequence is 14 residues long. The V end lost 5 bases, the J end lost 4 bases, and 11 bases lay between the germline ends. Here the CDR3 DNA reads TGTGCCAGCAGTCCGGGGACATCCACCGGGGAGCTGTTTTTT. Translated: CASSPGTSTGELFF.

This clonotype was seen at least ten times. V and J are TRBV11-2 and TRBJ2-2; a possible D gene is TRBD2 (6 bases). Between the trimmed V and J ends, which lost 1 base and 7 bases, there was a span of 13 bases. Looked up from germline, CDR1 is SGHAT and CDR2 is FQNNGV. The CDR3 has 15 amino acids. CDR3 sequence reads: CASSLGAGTGGELFF. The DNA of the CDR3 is TGTGCCAGCAGCTTAGGAGCGGGCACGGGCGGGGAGCTGTTTTTT.

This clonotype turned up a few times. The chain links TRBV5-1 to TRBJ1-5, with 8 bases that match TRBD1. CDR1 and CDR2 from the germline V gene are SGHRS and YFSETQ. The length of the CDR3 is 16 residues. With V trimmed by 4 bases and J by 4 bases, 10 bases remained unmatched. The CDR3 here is CASSLGDRLANQPQHF. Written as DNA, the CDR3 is TGCGCCAGCAGCCTCGGGGACAGGCTAGCAAATCAGCCCCAGCATTTT.

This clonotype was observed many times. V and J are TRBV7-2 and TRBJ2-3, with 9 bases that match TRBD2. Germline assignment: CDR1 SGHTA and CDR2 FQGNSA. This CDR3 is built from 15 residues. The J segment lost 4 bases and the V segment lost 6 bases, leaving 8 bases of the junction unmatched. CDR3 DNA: TGTGCCAGCAGGGTGAGCGGGGGGAGCGCAGATACGCAGTATTTT. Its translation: CASRVSGGSADTQYF.

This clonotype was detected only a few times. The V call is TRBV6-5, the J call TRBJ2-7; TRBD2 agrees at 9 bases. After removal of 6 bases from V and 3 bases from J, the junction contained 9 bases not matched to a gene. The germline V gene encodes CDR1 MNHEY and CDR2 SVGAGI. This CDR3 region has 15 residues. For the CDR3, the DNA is TGTGCCAGCAGGTATTCCCTAGCGGGGAGCTACGAGCAGTACTTC. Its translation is CASRYSLAGSYEQYF.

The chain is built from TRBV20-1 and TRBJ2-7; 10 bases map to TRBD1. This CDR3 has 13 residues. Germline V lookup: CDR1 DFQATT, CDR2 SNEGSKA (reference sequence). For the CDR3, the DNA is TGCAGCCGACAGGGGGCTAACTCCTACGAGCAGTACTTC. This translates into CSRQGANSYEQYF.

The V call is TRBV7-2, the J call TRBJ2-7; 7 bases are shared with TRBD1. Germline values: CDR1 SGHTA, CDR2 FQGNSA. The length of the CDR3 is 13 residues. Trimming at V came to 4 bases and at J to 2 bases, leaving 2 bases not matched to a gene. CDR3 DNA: TGTGCCAGCAGCTGGGACAGACCCTACGAGCAGTACTTC. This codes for CASSWDRPYEQYF.

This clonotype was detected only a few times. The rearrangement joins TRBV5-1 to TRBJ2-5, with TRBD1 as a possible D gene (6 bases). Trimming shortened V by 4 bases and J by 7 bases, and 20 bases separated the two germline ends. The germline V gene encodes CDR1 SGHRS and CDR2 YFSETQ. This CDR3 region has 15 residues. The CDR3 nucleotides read TGCGCCAGCAGCGTGACAGGTTCGGGTAGAATGACCCAGTACTTC. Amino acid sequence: CASSVTGSGRMTQYF.

CDR3 sequence: CASRMGAGTDTQYF. In DNA, the CDR3 is TGTGCCAGCCGAATGGGGGCGGGGACAGATACGCAGTATTTT. The chain couples TRBV11-2 to TRBJ2-3; the D gene could be TRBD1 or TRBD2 (6 bases each). Germline CDR1 and CDR2: SGHAT and FQNNGV. Trimming pared 8 bases from V and 3 bases from J, leaving 15 bases between. The CDR3 has 14 amino acids. Looking up the rest from reference TRBV11-2 and TRBJ2-3 gives the full variable domain: EAGVAQSPRYKIIEKRQSVAFWCNPISGHATLYWYQQILGQGPKLLIQFQNNGVVDDSQLPKDRFSAERLKGVDSTLKIQPAKLEDSAVYLCASRMGAGTDTQYFGPGTRLTVL.